The clone carrying this T cell receptor (beta chain) was seen only a few times. The sample belongs to a study of response to subunit inactivated influenza vaccine. Germline V gene data show CDR1 as LNHNV and CDR2 as YYDKDF (reference sequence). The CDR3 extends over 19 amino acids. Trimming removed 2 bases from V and 0 bases from J; junction bases left unmatched: 11. TCRdb called the RT-PCR reads again in MiXCR, with one record for every CDR3 protein. The data contain fewer than 800,000 distinct CDR3 sequences, more than 15% of them seen just once; the ten biggest clones take up under 14%. This specimen consisted of PBMCs from blood, obtained approximately 12 days after vaccination. This TCR derives from a man aged 45-60 years who received an inactivated influenza vaccine. This rearrangement joins TRBV15 to TRBJ1-5, with TRBD1 identical over 9 bases. CDR3 amino acids: CATSRSPGDRDISNQPQHF. The CDR3 region has the DNA TGTGCCACCAGCAGATCGCCGGGGGACAGGGACATTAGCAATCAGCCCCAGCATTTT. Complete variable domain (other parts from reference TRBV15 and TRBJ1-5): DAMVIQNPRYQVTQFGKPVTLSCSQTLNHNVMYWYQQKSSQAPKLLFHYYDKDFNNEADTPDNFQSRRPNTSFCFLDIRSPGLGDTAMYLCATSRSPGDRDISNQPQHFGDGTRLSIL.